This T cell receptor beta chain was sequenced in a study of early T cells in non-severe SARS-CoV-2 infection. Study-wide results and caveats: The matching step, a VDJdb search, favored anti-spike CD8 responses and missed private and CD4 specificities.

Per germline, CDR1 ENHRY and CDR2 SYGVKD. Trimming cost V 10 bases and J 2 bases, with 18 bases left between them. There are 14 residues in the CDR3. Note on this clonotype: Antigen specificity is unknown.

Separate cDNA molecules each had unique molecular identifiers attached to them. A single record per CDR3 protein comes from TCRdb applying MiXCR to the 5' RACE reads. Of roughly 45,000 distinct CDR3 sequences in the sample, more than 9% were seen once. The chain combines TRBV10-3 with TRBJ2-7, with D perhaps TRBD1 or TRBD2 (5 bases each). The sequence derives from an adult who was a healthcare worker with PCR-confirmed SARS-CoV-2 infection or an uninfected control (not recorded which). Sample: whole blood. CDR3 sequence: CATWAQGVTYEQYF. The CDR3 nucleotides are TGTGCCACCTGGGCGCAGGGAGTGACCTACGAGCAGTACTTC.